The 5 T cell receptor beta chains listed next were all sequenced from one sample in a study of cytomegalovirus exposure and HLA in healthy donors. Primers for the PCR totalled 60 Vbeta and 13 Jbeta. Sequenced by immunoSEQ multiplex PCR; TCRdb stores in-frame clones only, minus some. The top ten hold 5.3% of the sample, which has roughly 120,000 clones, over 75% seen once. Sample: PBMCs. These receptors were obtained from a man aged 25 to 40 in good health and CMV-seronegative.

This clone was seen more than once but under ten times. The chain employs TRBV30 and TRBJ2-5; 11 bases are a match to TRBD2. V gave up 3 bases and J gave up 4 bases; unmatched junction bases: 10. The CDR3 loop spans 16 amino acids. Germline CDR1 GTSNPN, CDR2 SVGIG (reference sequence). The CDR3 region is CAWRGLAGRGGETQYF. CDR3 DNA sequence: TGTGCCTGGAGAGGACTAGCGGGCCGAGGGGGAGAGACCCAGTACTTC.

The rearrangement joins TRBV25-1 to TRBJ2-1, with a weak D call TRBD1 (6 bases). The CDR3 consists of 15 residues. Germline V gene data show CDR1 as MGHDK and CDR2 as SYGVNS. The germline V and J ends were trimmed by 4 bases and 5 bases, with 15 bases remaining between them. CDR3 nucleotide sequence: TGTGCCAGCAGTGTACAGGGTGGGAAAAACAATGAGCAGTTCTTC. Its protein is CASSVQGGKNNEQFF.

The chain combines TRBV9 with TRBJ2-7, with D possibly matching TRBD2 (6 bases). The CDR3 runs 16 residues. Germline CDR1 reads SGDLS; CDR2 reads YYNGEE. Deletions cut 0 bases from V and 0 bases from J, with 13 bases between. The CDR3 region is CASSVDWDSGSYEQYF. The CDR3, as DNA: TGTGCCAGCAGCGTAGATTGGGACTCTGGCTCCTACGAGCAGTACTTC.

The chain recombines TRBV5-8 with TRBJ1-5; D not resolved. Germline V gene lookup returns CDR1 SGHTS and CDR2 YDEGEE. The CDR3 extends over 15 amino acids. Trimming left V 0 bases short and J 1 base short, with 8 bases between. CDR3 coding DNA: TGTGCCAGCAGCTTGGTTGGAGCAAGCAATCAGCCCCAGCATTTT. Translation: CASSLVGASNQPQHF.

Only a few counts were recorded for this clone. The V and J genes are TRBV2 and TRBJ2-5; 16 bases align to TRBD2. The CDR3 sequence is 17 residues long. Losses at the gene ends were 5 bases for V and 3 bases for J; bases not matched to a gene: 6. CDR1 and CDR2 (germline): SNHLY, FYNNEI. DNA of the CDR3: TGTGCCAGCAGTTACGGGACTAGCGGGAGGGGGAAAGAGACCCAGTACTTC. It codes for CASSYGTSGRGKETQYF.